The 13 T cell receptor beta chains given below trace back to one sample, sequenced in a study of cytomegalovirus exposure and HLA in healthy donors. Amplification used 60 Vbeta primers and 13 Jbeta primers. TCRdb's table, derived via immunoSEQ multiplex PCR, lists solely in-frame clones and lacks some. In the table there are about 190,000 clones, around 73% of which are singletons. Sequencing input: PBMCs. These receptors all come from a woman younger than 45 in good health and CMV-seropositive.

The J gene is TRBJ1-5, the V gene TRBV30, with no clear D. The germline gives CDR1 GTSNPN, CDR2 SVGIG (reference sequence). The V gene lost 0 bases and the J gene lost 4 bases, with 13 bases spanning the gap. This CDR3 comprises 15 residues. The CDR3 region has the DNA TGTGCCTGGAGTGTAAACAGTTTGAAAAATCAGCCCCAGCATTTT. Translated: CAWSVNSLKNQPQHF.

The V gene is TRBV9, the J gene TRBJ1-2; D uncertain. Between the trimmed V and J ends, which lost 0 bases and 5 bases, there was a span of 5 bases. CDR1 is SGDLS and CDR2 is YYNGEE in the germline V gene. The CDR3 runs to 12 residues. This CDR3 reads CASSVDGYGYTF. DNA of the CDR3: TGTGCCAGCAGCGTAGACGGGTATGGCTACACCTTC.

In its sample, this clone was seen a few times. The V gene is TRBV7-8, the J gene TRBJ2-7; TRBD2 matches at 9 bases. Germline V lookup: CDR1 SGHVS, CDR2 FQNEAQ. This CDR3 has 16 amino acids. J was trimmed by 1 base and V by 2 bases; bases with no gene match: 6. CDR3 bases: TGTGCCAGCAGCTTAAAGCAGCGGGGGGTATCCTACGAGCAGTACTTC. This encodes CASSLKQRGVSYEQYF.

This clone was counted between two and nine times. The chain joins TRBV27 to TRBJ2-5; D is possibly TRBD1 (6 bases). The end of the DNA aligns better with TRBJ2-7, so the J call may be wrong. The CDR3 extends over 13 amino acids. Germline CDR1 is MNHEY and CDR2 is SMNVEV (reference sequence). CDR3 amino acids: CASSLHAGVEQYF. The CDR3 nucleotides are TGTGCCAGCAGTTTACACGCAGGGGTCGAGCAGTACTTC.

J is TRBJ1-4 and V is TRBV5-6; the D gene is possibly TRBD1 (5 bases). Trimming removed 4 bases from V and 4 bases from J, with 14 bases in between. CDR1 is SGHDT, CDR2 YYEEEE, per germline. This CDR3 has 15 residues. CDR3 sequence reads: CASSLSRDFNEKLFF. Written as DNA, the CDR3 is TGTGCCAGCAGCCTATCCCGGGACTTTAATGAAAAACTGTTTTTT.

CDR3 in amino acids: CAITPGGNQPQHF. CDR3 sequence (DNA): TGTGCCATCACCCCGGGGGGCAATCAGCCCCAGCATTTT. V is TRBV10-3 and J is TRBJ1-5; D perhaps matches TRBD1 (5 bases). This CDR3 has 13 amino acids. CDR1 and CDR2 (germline): ENHRY, SYGVKD. Trimming cost V 7 bases and J 2 bases, with 9 bases left between them.

The chain links TRBV7-2 to TRBJ2-2; the match to TRBD1 covers 9 bases. CDR3 length: 14 residues. Germline assignment: CDR1 SGHTA and CDR2 FQGNSA. V lost 5 bases to trimming and J lost 7 bases; unmatched junction nucleotides: 5. DNA of the CDR3: TGTGCCAGCAGCAGTACAGGGGGCGGCGGGGAGCTGTTTTTT. Translation gives CASSSTGGGGELFF.

This clone was counted only a few times. This chain joins TRBV11-2 and TRBJ1-2, with D uncertain. This CDR3 is 14 amino acids long. V gave up 5 bases and J gave up 4 bases, with 14 bases separating them. The germline gives CDR1 SGHAT, CDR2 FQNNGV. CDR3 DNA: TGTGCCAGCAGCATAGCATTGACGGGCTATGGCTACACCTTC. It encodes CASSIALTGYGYTF.

V gene TRBV4-1 combines with J gene TRBJ2-7; 10 bases fit TRBD2. Germline V gene lookup returns CDR1 MGHRA and CDR2 YSYEKL. V trimming: 4 bases; J trimming: 7 bases; junction bases outside the gene matches: 10. The CDR3 runs 15 residues. The CDR3 loop reads CASSLGASGRGEQYF. For the CDR3, the DNA is TGCGCCAGCAGCCTCGGTGCTAGCGGGAGAGGTGAGCAGTACTTC.

The chain combines TRBV5-1 with TRBJ1-6, with D possibly TRBD1 on 5 matching bases. The germline CDR1 and CDR2 sequences are SGHRS and YFSETQ. The CDR3 sequence is 14 residues long. The ends were cut back, 4 bases at V and 9 bases at J, with 14 bases in the middle. The CDR3 DNA sequence: TGCGCCAGCAGCCCGCCGGGGGGTGGTTCACCCCTCCACTTT. This gives the protein CASSPPGGGSPLHF.

This chain uses TRBV5-1 with TRBJ2-1, with 10 bases fitting TRBD2. The CDR3 extends over 15 amino acids. Germline trimming cut 5 bases from V and 6 bases from J; bases unmatched to any gene: 8. The germline V gene encodes CDR1 SGHRS and CDR2 YFSETQ. The CDR3 DNA follows: TGCGCCAGCAGGCTACCGGGACTAGCGACCAATGAGCAGTTCTTC. Translation: CASRLPGLATNEQFF. The whole variable domain, filled in from reference TRBV5-1 and TRBJ2-1, reads KAGVTQTPRYLIKTRGQQVTLSCSPISGHRSVSWYQQTPGQGLQFLFEYFSETQRNKGNFPGRFSGRQFSNSRSEMNVSTLELGDSALYLCASRLPGLATNEQFFGPGTRLTVL.

The chain combines TRBV18 with TRBJ1-2; 8 bases map to TRBD1. CDR3 length: 15 residues. V trimming: 3 bases; J trimming: 5 bases; junction bases outside the gene matches: 8. The V gene's germline CDR1 is KGHSH and CDR2 LQKENI. Written as DNA, the CDR3 is TGTGCCAGCTCACCGCAGGCCAACAGGGGGTATGGCTACACCTTC. Amino acid sequence: CASSPQANRGYGYTF.

In nucleotides, the CDR3 is TGTGCCAGCAGCCGACCGTTCACCCGGGGCGAGCAGTACTTC. It encodes CASSRPFTRGEQYF. The chain couples TRBV28 to TRBJ2-7; maybe TRBD2 (5 bases). Germline-derived CDR1 and CDR2 are MDHEN and SYDVKM. The CDR3 sequence is 14 residues long. V lost 6 bases and J lost 6, with 18 bases in between.